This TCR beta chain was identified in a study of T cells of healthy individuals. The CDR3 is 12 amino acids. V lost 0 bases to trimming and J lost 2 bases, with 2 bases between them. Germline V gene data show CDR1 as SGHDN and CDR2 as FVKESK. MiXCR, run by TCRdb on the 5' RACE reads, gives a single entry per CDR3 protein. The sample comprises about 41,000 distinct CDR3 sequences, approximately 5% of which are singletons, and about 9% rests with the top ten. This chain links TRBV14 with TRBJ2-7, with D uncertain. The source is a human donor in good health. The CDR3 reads CASSQDTYEQYF. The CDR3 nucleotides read TGTGCCAGCAGCCAAGATACCTACGAGCAGTACTTC. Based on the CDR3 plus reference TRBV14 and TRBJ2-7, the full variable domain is EAGVTQFPSHSVIEKGQTVTLRCDPISGHDNLYWYRRVMGKEIKFLLHFVKESKQDESGMPNNRFLAERTGGTYSTLKVQPAELEDSGVYFCASSQDTYEQYFGPGTRLTVT.